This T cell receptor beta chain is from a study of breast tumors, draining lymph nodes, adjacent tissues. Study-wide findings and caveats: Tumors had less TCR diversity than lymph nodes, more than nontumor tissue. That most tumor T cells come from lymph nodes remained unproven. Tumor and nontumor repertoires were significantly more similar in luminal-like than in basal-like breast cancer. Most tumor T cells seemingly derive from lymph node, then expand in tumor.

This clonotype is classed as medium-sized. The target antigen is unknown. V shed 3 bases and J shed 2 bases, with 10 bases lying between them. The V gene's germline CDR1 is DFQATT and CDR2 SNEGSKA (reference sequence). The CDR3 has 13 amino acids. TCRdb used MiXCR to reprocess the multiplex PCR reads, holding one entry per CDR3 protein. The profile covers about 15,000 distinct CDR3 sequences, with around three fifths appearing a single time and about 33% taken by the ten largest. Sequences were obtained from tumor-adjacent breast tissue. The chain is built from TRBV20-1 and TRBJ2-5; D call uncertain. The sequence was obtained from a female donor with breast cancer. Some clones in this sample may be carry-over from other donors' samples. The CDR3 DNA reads TGCAGTGCTAGCCGGACGGAACAAGAGACCCAGTACTTC. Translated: CSASRTEQETQYF.